This T cell receptor beta chain was captured in a study of CD8+CD57+ T cells in acquired aplastic anemia. V shed 4 bases and J 0 bases; nucleotides not matched to a gene: 6. The CDR3 is 16 residues long. Germline lookup yields CDR1 MNHNS and CDR2 SASEGT. Patients chosen for sequencing had CD8+CD57+ cells that had expanded, as shown by flow cytometry. For CDR3 and TCR beta VDJ profiling, genomic DNA was the template used. TCRdb re-called the reads with MiXCR, one entry per CDR3 protein. The sample contains hundreds of thousands of distinct CDR3 sequences, approximately 32% of which appear only once. Sequencing was done on a sample of sorted CD4+, CD8+, or CD8+CD57+ T cells (not recorded which) from PBMCs. The source of this sequence is a human donor with aplastic anemia. This chain connects TRBV6-1 to TRBJ2-1; 7 bases line up with TRBD2. The CDR3 is CASSVETSPSYNEQFF. The CDR3, as DNA: TGTGCCAGCAGTGTTGAGACTAGCCCCTCCTACAATGAGCAGTTCTTC.